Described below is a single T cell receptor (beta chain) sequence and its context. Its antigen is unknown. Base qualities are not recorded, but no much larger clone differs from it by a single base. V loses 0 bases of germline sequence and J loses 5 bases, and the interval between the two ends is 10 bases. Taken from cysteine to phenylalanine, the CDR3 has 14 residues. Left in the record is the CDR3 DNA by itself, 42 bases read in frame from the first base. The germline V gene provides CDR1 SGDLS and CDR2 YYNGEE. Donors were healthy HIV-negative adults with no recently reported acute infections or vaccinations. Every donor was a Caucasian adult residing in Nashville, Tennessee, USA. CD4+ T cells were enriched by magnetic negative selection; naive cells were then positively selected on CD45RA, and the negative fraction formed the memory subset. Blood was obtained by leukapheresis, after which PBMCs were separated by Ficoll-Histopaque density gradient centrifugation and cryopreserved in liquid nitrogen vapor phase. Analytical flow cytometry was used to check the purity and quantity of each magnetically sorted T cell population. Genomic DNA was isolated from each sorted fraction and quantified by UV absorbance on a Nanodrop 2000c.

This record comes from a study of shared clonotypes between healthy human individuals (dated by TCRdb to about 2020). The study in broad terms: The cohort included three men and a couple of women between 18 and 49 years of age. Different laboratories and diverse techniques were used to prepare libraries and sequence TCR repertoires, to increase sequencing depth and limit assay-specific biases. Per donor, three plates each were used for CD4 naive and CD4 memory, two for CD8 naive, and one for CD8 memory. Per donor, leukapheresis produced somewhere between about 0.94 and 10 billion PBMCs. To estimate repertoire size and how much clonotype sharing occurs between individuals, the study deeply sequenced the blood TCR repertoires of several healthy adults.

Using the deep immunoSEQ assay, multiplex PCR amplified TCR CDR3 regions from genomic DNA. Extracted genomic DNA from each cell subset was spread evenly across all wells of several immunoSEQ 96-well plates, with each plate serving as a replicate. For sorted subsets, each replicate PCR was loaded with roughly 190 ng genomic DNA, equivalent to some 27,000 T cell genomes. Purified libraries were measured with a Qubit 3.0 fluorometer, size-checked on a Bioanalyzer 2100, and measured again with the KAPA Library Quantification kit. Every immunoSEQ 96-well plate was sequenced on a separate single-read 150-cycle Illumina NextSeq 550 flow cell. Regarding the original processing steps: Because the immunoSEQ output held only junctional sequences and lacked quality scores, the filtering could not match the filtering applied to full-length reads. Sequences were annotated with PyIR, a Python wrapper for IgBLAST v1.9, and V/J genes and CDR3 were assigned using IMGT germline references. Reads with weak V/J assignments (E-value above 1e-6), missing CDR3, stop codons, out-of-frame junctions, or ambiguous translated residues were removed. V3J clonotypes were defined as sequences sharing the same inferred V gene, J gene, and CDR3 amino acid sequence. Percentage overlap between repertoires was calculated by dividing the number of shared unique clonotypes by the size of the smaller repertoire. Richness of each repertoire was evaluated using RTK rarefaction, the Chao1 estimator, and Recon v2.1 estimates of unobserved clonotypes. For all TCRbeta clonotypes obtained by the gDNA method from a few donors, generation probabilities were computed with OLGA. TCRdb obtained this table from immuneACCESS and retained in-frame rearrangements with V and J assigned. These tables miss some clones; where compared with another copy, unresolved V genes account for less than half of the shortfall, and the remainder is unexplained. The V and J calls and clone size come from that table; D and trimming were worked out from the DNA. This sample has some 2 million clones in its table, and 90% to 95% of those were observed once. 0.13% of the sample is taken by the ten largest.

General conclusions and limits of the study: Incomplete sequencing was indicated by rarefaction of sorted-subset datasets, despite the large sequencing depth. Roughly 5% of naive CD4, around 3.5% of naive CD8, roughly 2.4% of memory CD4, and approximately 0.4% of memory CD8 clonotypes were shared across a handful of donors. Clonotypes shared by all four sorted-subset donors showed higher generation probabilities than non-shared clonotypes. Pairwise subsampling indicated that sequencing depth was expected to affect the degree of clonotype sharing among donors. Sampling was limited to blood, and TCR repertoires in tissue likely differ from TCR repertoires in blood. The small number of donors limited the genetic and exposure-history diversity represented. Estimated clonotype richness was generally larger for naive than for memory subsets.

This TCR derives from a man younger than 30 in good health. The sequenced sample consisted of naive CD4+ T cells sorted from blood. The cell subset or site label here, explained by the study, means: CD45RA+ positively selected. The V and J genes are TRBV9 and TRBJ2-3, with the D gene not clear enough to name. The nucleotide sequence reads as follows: TGTGCCAGCAGCGTAGAAAGCCTGAGAGATACGCAGTATTTT. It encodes CASSVESLRDTQYF.